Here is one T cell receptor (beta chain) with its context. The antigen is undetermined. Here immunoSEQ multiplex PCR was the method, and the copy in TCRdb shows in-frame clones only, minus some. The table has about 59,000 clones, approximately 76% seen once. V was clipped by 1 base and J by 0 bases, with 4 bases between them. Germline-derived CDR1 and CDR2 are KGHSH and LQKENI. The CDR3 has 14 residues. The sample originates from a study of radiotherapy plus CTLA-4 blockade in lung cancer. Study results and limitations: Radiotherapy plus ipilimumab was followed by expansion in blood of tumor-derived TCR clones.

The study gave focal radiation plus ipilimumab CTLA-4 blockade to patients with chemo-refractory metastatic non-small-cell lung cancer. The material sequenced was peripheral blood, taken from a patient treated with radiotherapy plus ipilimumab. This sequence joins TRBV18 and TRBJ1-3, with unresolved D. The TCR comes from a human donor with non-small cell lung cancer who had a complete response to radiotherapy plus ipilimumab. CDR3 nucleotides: TGTGCCAGCTCACCACAGAGCTCTGGAAACACCATATATTTT. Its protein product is CASSPQSSGNTIYF.